The clone carrying this T cell receptor beta chain was seen at least ten times. It was with unique molecular identifiers that the TCRbeta library was prepared. TCRdb used MiXCR to reprocess the PCR reads, holding one entry per CDR3 protein. The data contain hundreds of thousands of distinct CDR3 sequences, roughly 17% of them singletons. This entry is derived from a study of T-cell reconstitution after alpha-beta-depleted transplantation in children. Sequences were derived from PBMCs from the stem cell graft donor, sampled from the stem cell graft. The TCR comes from a human donor who donated a stem cell graft to a child with acute myeloid leukemia.

CDR3 sequence (DNA): TGTGCCAGCAGCTTAGAGGGGCTCATGAACACTGAAGCTTTCTTT. This translates into CASSLEGLMNTEAFF. The chain uses TRBV7-2 and TRBJ1-1; maybe TRBD1 (5 bases). The germline V and J ends were trimmed by 1 base and 0 bases, with 9 bases remaining between them. Germline CDR1 is SGHTA and CDR2 is FQGNSA. This CDR3 has 15 amino acids.